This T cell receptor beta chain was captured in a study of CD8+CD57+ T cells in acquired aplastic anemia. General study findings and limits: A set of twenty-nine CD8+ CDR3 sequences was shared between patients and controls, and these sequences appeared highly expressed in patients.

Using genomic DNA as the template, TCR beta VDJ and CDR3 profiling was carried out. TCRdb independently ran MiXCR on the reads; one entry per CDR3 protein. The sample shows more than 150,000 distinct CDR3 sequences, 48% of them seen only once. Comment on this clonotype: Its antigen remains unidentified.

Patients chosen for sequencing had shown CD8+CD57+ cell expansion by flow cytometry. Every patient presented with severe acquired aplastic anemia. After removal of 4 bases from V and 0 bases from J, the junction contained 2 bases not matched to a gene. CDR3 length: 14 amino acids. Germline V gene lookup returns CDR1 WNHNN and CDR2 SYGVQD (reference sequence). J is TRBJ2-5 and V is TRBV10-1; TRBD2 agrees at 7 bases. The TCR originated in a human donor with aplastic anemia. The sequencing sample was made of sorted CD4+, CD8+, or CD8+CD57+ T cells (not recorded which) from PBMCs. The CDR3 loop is CASSGSGYQETQYF. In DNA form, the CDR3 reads TGCGCCAGCAGTGGTAGCGGGTACCAAGAGACCCAGTACTTC.